A selection of T cell receptor beta chains follows, all from one sample in a study of CD8+CD57+ T cells in acquired aplastic anemia. TCRdb redid the calling of the reads with MiXCR, one entry per CDR3 protein. Of under 200,000 distinct CDR3 sequences in the sample, around half are singletons; the top ten hold roughly 30%. The material sequenced was sorted CD4+, CD8+, or CD8+CD57+ T cells (not recorded which) from PBMCs. These receptors all come from a human donor with aplastic anemia. The CDR3 runs from the conserved cysteine through the conserved F or W. D genes are given only for firm matches. Not every row has a clone size; where given, it reads once, few, many or a size class.

.	TRBV11-1	many	TRBJ2-7	CASSLEFQLNSEQYF	TGTGCCAGCAGCTTAGAGTTTCAATTGAACTCCGAGCAGTACTTC
.	TRBV5-4	many	TRBJ2-7	CASSLGQRGNEQYF	TGTGCCAGCAGCTTGGGACAAAGGGGGAACGAGCAGTACTTC
TRBD2	TRBV20-1	.	TRBJ2-3	CSARVASGGTDTQYF	TGCAGTGCGAGAGTGGCTAGCGGGGGTACAGATACGCAGTATTTT
TRBD1	TRBV2	many	TRBJ2-7	CASRGQFLYEQYF	TGTGCCAGCAGGGGACAGTTCCTCTACGAGCAGTACTTC
TRBD1	TRBV9	.	TRBJ2-3	CASSVEQGARDTQYF	TGTGCCAGCAGCGTAGAACAGGGGGCGAGAGATACGCAGTATTTT
.	TRBV25-1	.	TRBJ1-6	CASSVPGDRLHF	TGTGCCAGCAGCGTTCCGGGGGACCGTCTCCACTTT
.	TRBV18	.	TRBJ1-3	CASSPPGSRRNTIYF	TGTGCCAGCTCACCACCTGGTTCCAGACGAAACACCATATATTTT
.	TRBV30	.	TRBJ1-2	CAWSIPRADYGYTF	TGTGCCTGGAGTATCCCCAGGGCGGACTATGGCTACACCTTC
.	TRBV9	.	TRBJ1-4	CASSGEWGSGEKLFF	TGTGCCAGCAGCGGCGAGTGGGGTAGCGGCGAAAAACTGTTTTTT
TRBD1	TRBV4-1	many	TRBJ1-2	CASSQDSRDRASGYTF	TGCGCCAGCAGCCAGGATTCCCGGGACAGGGCAAGCGGCTACACCTTC
.	TRBV12-3/TRBV12-4	many	TRBJ1-2	CASSLGVHGYTF	TGTGCCAGCAGTTTGGGAGTTCATGGCTACACCTTC
TRBD1	TRBV6-1	.	TRBJ2-1	CASREPTGLDNEQFF	TGTGCCAGCAGGGAACCGACAGGGCTAGACAATGAGCAGTTCTTC
.	TRBV10-3	once	TRBJ1-5	CATTPGAGSNQPQHF	TGTGCCACCACGCCGGGCGCGGGGAGCAATCAGCCCCAGCATTTT
TRBD1	TRBV6-1	.	TRBJ2-5	CANANPPLTGQETQYF	TGTGCCAACGCCAATCCGCCCCTGACAGGGCAAGAGACCCAGTACTTC
TRBD1	TRBV11-1	.	TRBJ1-5	CASSSGTGGMVSNQPQHF	TGTGCCAGCAGCTCCGGGACAGGGGGCATGGTGAGCAATCAGCCCCAGCATTTT
.	TRBV9	many	TRBJ2-7	CASSGTATYEQYF	TGTGCCAGCAGCGGGACAGCTACCTACGAGCAGTACTTC
TRBD2	TRBV15	few	TRBJ2-3	CATSRDWGGDTQYF	TGTGCCACCAGCAGAGATTGGGGGGGAGATACGCAGTATTTT
.	TRBV7-8	.	TRBJ2-1	CASSLADRAREQFF	TGTGCCAGCAGCTTAGCAGATAGGGCGCGGGAGCAGTTCTTC
.	TRBV10-3	few	TRBJ1-1	CASRRANTEAFF	TGTGCCAGCAGAAGGGCGAACACTGAAGCTTTCTTT
.	TRBV19	many	TRBJ2-2	CASYAGDPRRMFF	TGTGCCAGTTATGCCGGGGATCCGCGTAGAATGTTTTTT
TRBD2	TRBV2	many	TRBJ2-2	CASTAGVPGELFF	TGTGCCAGCACAGCGGGAGTCCCCGGGGAGCTGTTTTTT
TRBD2	TRBV9	many	TRBJ2-5	CASSAILAGGKETQYF	TGTGCCAGCAGCGCTATCCTAGCGGGGGGTAAAGAGACCCAGTACTTC
.	TRBV10-3	.	TRBJ1-1	CAISESDRNTEAFF	TGTGCCATCAGTGAGTCGGACAGGAACACTGAAGCTTTCTTT
TRBD1	TRBV12-5	.	TRBJ1-1	CASGPPSGTANTEAFF	TGTGCTAGTGGCCCCCCCTCTGGGACAGCGAACACTGAAGCTTTCTTT
.	TRBV14	once	TRBJ1-6	CASSPGGSPLHF	TGTGCCAGCAGCCCCGGGGGTTCACCCCTCCACTTT
TRBD1	TRBV27	.	TRBJ1-1	CASSLSSGGTEAFF	TGTGCCAGCAGTTTATCATCAGGGGGCACTGAAGCTTTCTTT
TRBD1	TRBV20-1	many	TRBJ2-7	CSARDSGTGSHEQYF	TGCAGTGCTAGAGACTCCGGGACAGGGTCCCACGAGCAGTACTTC
TRBD2	TRBV15	many	TRBJ2-3	CATSRDPSGPSADTQYF	TGTGCCACCAGCAGAGACCCTAGCGGACCGTCTGCAGATACGCAGTATTTT
.	TRBV4-3	many	TRBJ2-7	CASSQARGQEYEQYF	TGCGCCAGCAGCCAAGCCCGGGGACAAGAATACGAGCAGTACTTC
TRBD1	TRBV29-1	many	TRBJ2-7	CSVEGETGGSYEQYF	TGCAGCGTTGAGGGAGAGACAGGGGGGTCCTACGAGCAGTACTTC
TRBD1	TRBV4-1	.	TRBJ2-7	CASSRRTGAGYEQYF	TGCGCCAGCAGCCGTAGGACAGGGGCAGGGTACGAGCAGTACTTC
TRBD2	TRBV3-1	.	TRBJ2-5	CTSSPPLADQETQYF	TGTACCAGCAGCCCCCCTCTAGCGGACCAAGAGACCCAGTACTTC
.	TRBV19	.	TRBJ1-3	CASSRSNTIYF	TGTGCCAGTAGTCGGTCGAACACCATATATTTT
.	TRBV19	.	TRBJ1-2	CASSLHYGYTF	TGTGCCAGTAGTCTGCACTATGGCTACACCTTC
TRBD1	TRBV7-2	few	TRBJ1-1	CASSFGTVNTEAFF	TGTGCCAGCAGCTTCGGGACAGTGAACACTGAAGCTTTCTTT
TRBD1	TRBV25-1	.	TRBJ1-2	CASSEGTAYGYTF	TGTGCCAGCAGTGAGGGGACAGCCTATGGCTACACCTTC
TRBD2	TRBV10-3	.	TRBJ2-3	CAISGPSGSTDTQYF	TGTGCCATCAGTGGCCCTAGCGGGAGCACAGATACGCAGTATTTT
TRBD2	TRBV20-1	once	TRBJ2-3	CSAPPRGLAGVVLAQYF	TGCAGTGCCCCGCCTCGTGGGCTAGCGGGAGTGGTTTTGGCGCAGTATTTT
.	TRBV5-6	.	TRBJ1-2	CASSERLIGYGYTF	TGTGCCAGCAGTGAGCGACTTATTGGGTATGGCTACACCTTC
.	TRBV10-3	.	TRBJ1-1	CAIGNGGMNTEAFF	TGTGCCATCGGCAATGGAGGGATGAACACTGAAGCTTTCTTT
.	TRBV24-1	.	TRBJ1-5	CATSETGGTNQPQHF	TGTGCCACCTCTGAGACGGGGGGTACCAATCAGCCCCAGCATTTT
.	TRBV6-5	many	TRBJ2-1	CASSPKPLPYNEQFF	TGTGCCAGCAGCCCCAAGCCACTCCCCTACAATGAGCAGTTCTTC
.	TRBV9	.	TRBJ2-3	CTSSVAARGADTQYF	TGTACCAGCAGCGTAGCCGCCCGAGGGGCAGATACGCAGTATTTT
TRBD1	TRBV2	few	TRBJ1-6	CASTLTGNSPLHF	TGTGCCAGCACCCTGACAGGGAATTCACCCCTCCACTTT
.	TRBV4-2	.	TRBJ1-4	CASSQDRRRGFEKLFF	TGTGCCAGCAGCCAAGATCGGCGAAGGGGATTTGAAAAACTGTTTTTT
TRBD1	TRBV4-2	.	TRBJ2-7	CASSRPIPGQGYEQYF	TGTGCCAGCAGCCGTCCGATCCCGGGACAGGGCTACGAGCAGTACTTC
.	TRBV24-1	.	TRBJ2-7	CATSDLRSSYEQYF	TGTGCCACCAGTGATTTGCGGAGCTCCTACGAGCAGTACTTC
.	TRBV24-1	.	TRBJ1-1	CATSGSLNTEAFF	TGTGCCACCAGTGGCAGCCTGAACACTGAAGCTTTCTTT